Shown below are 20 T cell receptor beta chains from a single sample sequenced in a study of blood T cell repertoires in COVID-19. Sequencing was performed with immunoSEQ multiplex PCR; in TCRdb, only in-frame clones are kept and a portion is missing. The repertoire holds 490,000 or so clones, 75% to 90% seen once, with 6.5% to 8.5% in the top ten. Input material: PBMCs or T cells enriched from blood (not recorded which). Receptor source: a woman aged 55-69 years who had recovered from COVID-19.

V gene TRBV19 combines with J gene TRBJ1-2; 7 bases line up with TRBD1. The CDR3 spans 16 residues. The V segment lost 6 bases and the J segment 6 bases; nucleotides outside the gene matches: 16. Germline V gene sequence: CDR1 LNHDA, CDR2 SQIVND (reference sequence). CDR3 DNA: TGTGCCAGTAGGTCAGGGGGGAGGCCGGCTAAGGATGGCTACACCTTC. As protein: CASRSGGRPAKDGYTF.

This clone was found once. The chain's CDR3 is CASSLGDRQEQYF. Here the CDR3 DNA reads TGTGCCAGCAGTTTAGGAGACCGACAGGAGCAGTACTTC. The chain combines TRBV27 with TRBJ2-7, with D possibly matching TRBD1 (5 bases). This CDR3 contains 13 residues. V gave up 2 bases and J gave up 7 bases, with 12 bases separating them. Per germline, CDR1 MNHEY and CDR2 SMNVEV (reference sequence).

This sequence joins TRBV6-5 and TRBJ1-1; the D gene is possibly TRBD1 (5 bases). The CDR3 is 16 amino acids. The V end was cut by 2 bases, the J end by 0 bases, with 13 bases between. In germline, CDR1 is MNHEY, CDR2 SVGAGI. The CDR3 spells CASSYPKPTVNTEAFF. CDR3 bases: TGTGCCAGCAGTTACCCTAAACCGACAGTGAACACTGAAGCTTTCTTT.

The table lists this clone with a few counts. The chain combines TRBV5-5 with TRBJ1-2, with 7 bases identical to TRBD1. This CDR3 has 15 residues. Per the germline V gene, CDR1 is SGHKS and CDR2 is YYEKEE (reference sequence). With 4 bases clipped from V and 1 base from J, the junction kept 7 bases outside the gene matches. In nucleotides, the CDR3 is TGTGCCAGCAGCACAGGGGACGGCATTAACTATGGCTACACCTTC. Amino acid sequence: CASSTGDGINYGYTF. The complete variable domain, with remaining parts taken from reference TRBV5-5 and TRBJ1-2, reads DAGVTQSPTHLIKTRGQQVTLRCSPISGHKSVSWYQQVLGQGPQFIFQYYEKEERGRGNFPDRFSARQFPNYSSELNVNALLLGDSALYLCASSTGDGINYGYTFGSGTRLTVV.

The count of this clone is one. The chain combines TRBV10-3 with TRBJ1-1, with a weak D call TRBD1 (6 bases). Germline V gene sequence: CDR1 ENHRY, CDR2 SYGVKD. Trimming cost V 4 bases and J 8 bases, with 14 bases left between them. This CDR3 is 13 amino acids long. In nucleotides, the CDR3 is TGTGCCATCAGTGGGGGGCCCGAGGCGGAAGCTTTCTTT. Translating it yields CAISGGPEAEAFF.

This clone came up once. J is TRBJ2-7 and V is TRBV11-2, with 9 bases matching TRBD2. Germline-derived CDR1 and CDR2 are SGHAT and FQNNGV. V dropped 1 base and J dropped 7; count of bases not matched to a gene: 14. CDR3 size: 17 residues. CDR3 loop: CASSLGILAGGPAEQYF. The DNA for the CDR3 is TGTGCCAGCAGCTTAGGTATTTTGGCGGGGGGGCCGGCTGAGCAGTACTTC.

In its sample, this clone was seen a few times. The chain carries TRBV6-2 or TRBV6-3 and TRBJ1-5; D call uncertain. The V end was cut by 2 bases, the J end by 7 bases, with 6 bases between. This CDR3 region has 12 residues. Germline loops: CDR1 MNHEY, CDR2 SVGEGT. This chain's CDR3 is CASSYPPQPQHF. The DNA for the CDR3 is TGTGCCAGCAGTTACCCCCCACAGCCCCAGCATTTT.

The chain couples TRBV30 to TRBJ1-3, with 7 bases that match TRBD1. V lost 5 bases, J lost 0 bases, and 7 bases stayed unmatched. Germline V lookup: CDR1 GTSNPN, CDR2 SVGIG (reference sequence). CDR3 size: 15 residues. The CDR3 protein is CAWDAGQRSGNTIYF. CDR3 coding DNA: TGTGCCTGGGACGCGGGACAGCGCTCTGGAAACACCATATATTTT.

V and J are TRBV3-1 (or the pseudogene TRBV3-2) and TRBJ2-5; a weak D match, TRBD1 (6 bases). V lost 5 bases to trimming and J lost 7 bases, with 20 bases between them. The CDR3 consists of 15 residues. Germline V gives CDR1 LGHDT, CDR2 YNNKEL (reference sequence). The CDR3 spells CASSTPRGGRGTQYF. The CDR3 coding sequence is TGTGCCAGCAGCACACCACGAGGAGGCAGGGGGACCCAGTACTTC.

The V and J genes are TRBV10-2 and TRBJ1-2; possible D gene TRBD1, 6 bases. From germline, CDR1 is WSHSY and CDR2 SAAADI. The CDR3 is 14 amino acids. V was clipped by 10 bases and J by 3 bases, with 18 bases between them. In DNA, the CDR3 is TGCGCCACCGAGGAGGGGGAGGGGTACTATGGCTACACCTTC. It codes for CATEEGEGYYGYTF.

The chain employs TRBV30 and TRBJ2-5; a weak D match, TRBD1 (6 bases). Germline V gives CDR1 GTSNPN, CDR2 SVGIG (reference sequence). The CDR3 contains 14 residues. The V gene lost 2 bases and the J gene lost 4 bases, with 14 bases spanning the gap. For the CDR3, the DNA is TGTGCCTGGAGTCCGCCAGGGGTCCGAGAGACCCAGTACTTC. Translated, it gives CAWSPPGVRETQYF.

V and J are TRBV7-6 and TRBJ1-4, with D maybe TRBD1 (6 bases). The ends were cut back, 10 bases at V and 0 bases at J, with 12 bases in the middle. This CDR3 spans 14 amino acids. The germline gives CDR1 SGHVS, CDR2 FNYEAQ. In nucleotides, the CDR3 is TGTGCCAAACAGGGCGCCTCAACTAATGAAAAACTGTTTTTT. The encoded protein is CAKQGASTNEKLFF.

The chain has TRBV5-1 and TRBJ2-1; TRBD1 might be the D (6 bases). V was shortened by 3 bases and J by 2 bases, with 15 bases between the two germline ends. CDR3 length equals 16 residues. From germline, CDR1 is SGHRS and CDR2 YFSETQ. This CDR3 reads CASSSNGQNPYNEQFF. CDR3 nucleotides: TGCGCCAGCAGCTCAAACGGACAGAACCCCTACAATGAGCAGTTCTTC.

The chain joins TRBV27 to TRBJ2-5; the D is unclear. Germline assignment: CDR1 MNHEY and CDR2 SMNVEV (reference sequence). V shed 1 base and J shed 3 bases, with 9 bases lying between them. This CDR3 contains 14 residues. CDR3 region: CASSLFAAKETQYF. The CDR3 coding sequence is TGTGCCAGCAGTTTATTTGCGGCAAAAGAGACCCAGTACTTC.

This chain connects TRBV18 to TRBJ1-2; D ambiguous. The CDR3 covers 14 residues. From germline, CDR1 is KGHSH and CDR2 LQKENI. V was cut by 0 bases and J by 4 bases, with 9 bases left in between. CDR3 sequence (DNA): TGTGCCAGCTCACCACCGAACAGTGGCTATGGCTACACCTTC. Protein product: CASSPPNSGYGYTF. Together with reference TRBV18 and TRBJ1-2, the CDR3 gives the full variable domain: NAGVMQNPRHLVRRRGQEARLRCSPMKGHSHVYWYRQLPEEGLKFMVYLQKENIIDESGMPKERFSAEFPKEGPSILRIQQVVRGDSAAYFCASSPPNSGYGYTFGSGTRLTVV.

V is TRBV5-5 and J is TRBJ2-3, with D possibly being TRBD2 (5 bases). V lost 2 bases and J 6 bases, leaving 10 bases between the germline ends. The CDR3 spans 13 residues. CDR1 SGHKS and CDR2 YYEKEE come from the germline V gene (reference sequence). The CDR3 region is CASSFYGGDTQYF. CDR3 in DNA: TGTGCCAGCAGCTTTTATGGCGGGGATACGCAGTATTTT. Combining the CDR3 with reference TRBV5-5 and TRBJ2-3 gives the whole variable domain DAGVTQSPTHLIKTRGQQVTLRCSPISGHKSVSWYQQVLGQGPQFIFQYYEKEERGRGNFPDRFSARQFPNYSSELNVNALLLGDSALYLCASSFYGGDTQYFGPGTRLTVL.

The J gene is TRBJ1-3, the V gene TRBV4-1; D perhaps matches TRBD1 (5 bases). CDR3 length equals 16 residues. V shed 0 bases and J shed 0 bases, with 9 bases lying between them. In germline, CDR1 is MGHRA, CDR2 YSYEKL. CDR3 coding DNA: TGCGCCAGCAGCCAAGAGCGGGGGAGCTCTGGAAACACCATATATTTT. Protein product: CASSQERGSSGNTIYF.

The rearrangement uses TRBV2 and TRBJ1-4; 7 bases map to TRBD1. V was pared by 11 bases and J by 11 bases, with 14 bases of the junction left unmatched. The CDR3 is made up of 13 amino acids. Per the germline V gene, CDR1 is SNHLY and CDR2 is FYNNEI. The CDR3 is CASRDSINRKLFF. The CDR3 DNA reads TGTGCCTCCCGGGACAGCATAAACAGGAAACTGTTTTTT.

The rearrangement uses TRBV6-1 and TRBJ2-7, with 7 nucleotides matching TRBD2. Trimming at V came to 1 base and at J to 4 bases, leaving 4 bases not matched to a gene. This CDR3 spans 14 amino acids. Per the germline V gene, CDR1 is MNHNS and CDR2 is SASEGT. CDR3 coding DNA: TGTGCCAGCAGTGAAGAATGGGGGGGATACGAGCAGTACGTC. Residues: CASSEEWGGYEQYV.

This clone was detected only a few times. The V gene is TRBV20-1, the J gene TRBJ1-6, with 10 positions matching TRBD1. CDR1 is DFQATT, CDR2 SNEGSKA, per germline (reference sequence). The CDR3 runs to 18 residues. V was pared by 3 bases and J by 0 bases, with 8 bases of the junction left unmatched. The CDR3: CSASERDRGNSYNSPLHF. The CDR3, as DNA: TGCAGTGCTAGTGAACGGGACAGGGGTAACTCCTATAATTCACCCCTCCACTTT.